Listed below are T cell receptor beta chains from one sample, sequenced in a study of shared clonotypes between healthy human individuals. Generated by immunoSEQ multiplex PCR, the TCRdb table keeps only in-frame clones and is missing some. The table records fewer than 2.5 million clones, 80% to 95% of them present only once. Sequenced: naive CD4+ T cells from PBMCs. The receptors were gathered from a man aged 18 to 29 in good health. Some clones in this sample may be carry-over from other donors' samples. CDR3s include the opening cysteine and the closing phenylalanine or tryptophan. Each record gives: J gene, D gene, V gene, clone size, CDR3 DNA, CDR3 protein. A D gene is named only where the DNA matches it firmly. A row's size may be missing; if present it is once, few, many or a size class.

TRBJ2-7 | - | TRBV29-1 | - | TGCAGCGTATCAAAAGGCCCGATACAGGGTCAAACGGGGGAGCAGTACTTC | CSVSKGPIQGQTGEQYF
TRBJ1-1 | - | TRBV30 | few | TGTGCCTGGGGTTACACCCACACTGAAGCTTTCTTT | CAWGYTHTEAFF
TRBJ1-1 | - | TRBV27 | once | TGTGCCAGCGCAACTCGACAGGTAAGGGAAGCTTTCTTT | CASATRQVREAFF
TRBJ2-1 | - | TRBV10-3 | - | TGTGCCATCAGAGCGGACCCAGCCTACAATGAGCAGTTCTTC | CAIRADPAYNEQFF
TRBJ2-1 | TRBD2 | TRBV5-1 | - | TGCGCCAGCAGCTTGGTAGGTGGACTAGCGGGATACAATGAGCAGTTCTTC | CASSLVGGLAGYNEQFF
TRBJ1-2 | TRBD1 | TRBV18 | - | TGTGCCAGCTCTCGGGGACAGTCGACTAACTATGGCTACACCTTC | CASSRGQSTNYGYTF
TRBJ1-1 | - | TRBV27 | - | TGTGCCAGCAGATCCCAGCCTTTTGTAGGAAACACTGAAGCTTTCTTT | CASRSQPFVGNTEAFF
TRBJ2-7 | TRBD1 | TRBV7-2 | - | TGTGCCAGCAGCTCTCAGGGGGCCGAGCAGTACTTC | CASSSQGAEQYF
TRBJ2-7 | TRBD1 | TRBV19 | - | TGTGCCAGTAGTACACAGACAGGGCTAAACTCCTACGAGCAGTACTTC | CASSTQTGLNSYEQYF
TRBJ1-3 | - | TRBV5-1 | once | TGCGCCAGCAGCTTGGGGGTTGAGAGCTCTGGAAACACCATATATTTT | CASSLGVESSGNTIYF
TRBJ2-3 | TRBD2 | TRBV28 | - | TGTGCCAGCAGTTCCGGACTAGCGGGAGGTCTTCCAGATACGCAGTATTTT | CASSSGLAGGLPDTQYF
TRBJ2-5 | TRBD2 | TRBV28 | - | TGTGCCAGCAGCCTCCCTGGCGGGAGAGCGGAGACCCAGTACTTC | CASSLPGGRAETQYF
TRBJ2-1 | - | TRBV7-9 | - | TGTGCCAGCAGCTCCCCCGGGACTCACCTCTCCCCGTTCTTC | CASSSPGTHLSPFF
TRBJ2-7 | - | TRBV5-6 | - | TGTGCCAGCAGCTCCTCATGGACATCGGGAAGCGAGCAGTACTTC | CASSSSWTSGSEQYF
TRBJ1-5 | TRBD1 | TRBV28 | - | TGTGCCAGCAGGGGGGGACCGGACAGGATTAATCAGCCCCAGCATTTT | CASRGGPDRINQPQHF
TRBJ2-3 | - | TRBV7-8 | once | TGTGCCAGCAGCAAAGGTCTGACTAGCACAGATACGCAGTATTTT | CASSKGLTSTDTQYF
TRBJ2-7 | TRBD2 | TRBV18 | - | TGTGCCAGCTCACCACAGGCTAGCGGAGGCTACGAGCAGTACTTC | CASSPQASGGYEQYF
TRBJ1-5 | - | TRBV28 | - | TGTGCCAGCGCAGAGGGCCCCAGATCGGGGGACCAGCCCCAGCATTTT | CASAEGPRSGDQPQHF
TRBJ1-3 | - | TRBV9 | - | TGTGCCAGCAGCGTAGAGCATAGGGGACCGAACTCTGGAAACACCATATATTTT | CASSVEHRGPNSGNTIYF
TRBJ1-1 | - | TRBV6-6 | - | TGTGCCAGCAGATGGCCCGGACGGGGGACTGAAGCTTTCTTT | CASRWPGRGTEAFF
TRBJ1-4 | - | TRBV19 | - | TGTGCCCCCCCCTTCACCCTTTCTCGCACTAATGAAAAACTGTTTTTT | CAPPFTLSRTNEKLFF
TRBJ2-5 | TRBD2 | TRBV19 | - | TGTGCCAGTAGTCCGGGACTAGTCAAACAAGAGACCCAGTACTTC | CASSPGLVKQETQYF
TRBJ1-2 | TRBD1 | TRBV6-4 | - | TGTGCCAGCACCCCGACAGGGGGCGACTATGGCTACACCTTC | CASTPTGGDYGYTF
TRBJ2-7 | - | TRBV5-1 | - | TGCGCCAGCAGCTTGGTGGACTCATCCTACGAGCAGTACTTC | CASSLVDSSYEQYF
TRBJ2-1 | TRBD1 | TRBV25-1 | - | TGTGCCAGCAGTCAAACCGGGACAGTCAGGCAGTTCTTC | CASSQTGTVRQFF
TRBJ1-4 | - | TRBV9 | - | TGTGCCAGCAGCGTAGAGTGGAGCGGAAAACTGTTTTTT | CASSVEWSGKLFF